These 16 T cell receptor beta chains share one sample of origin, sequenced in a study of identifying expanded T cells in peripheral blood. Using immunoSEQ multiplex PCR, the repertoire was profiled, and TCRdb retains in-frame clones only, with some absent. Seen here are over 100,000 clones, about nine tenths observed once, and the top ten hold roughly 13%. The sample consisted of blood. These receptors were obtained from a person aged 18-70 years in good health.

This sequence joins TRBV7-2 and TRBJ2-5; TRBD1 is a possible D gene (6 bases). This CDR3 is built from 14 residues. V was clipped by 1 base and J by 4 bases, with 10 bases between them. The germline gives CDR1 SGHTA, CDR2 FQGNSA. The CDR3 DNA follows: TGTGCCAGCAGCTTAGGTCTGGGGGCAGAGACCCAGTACTTC. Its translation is CASSLGLGAETQYF.

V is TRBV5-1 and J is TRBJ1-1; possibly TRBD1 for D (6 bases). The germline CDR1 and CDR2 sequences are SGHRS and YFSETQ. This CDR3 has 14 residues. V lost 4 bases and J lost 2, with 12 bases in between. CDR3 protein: CASSPGEANTEAFF. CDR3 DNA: TGCGCCAGCAGCCCAGGGGAGGCAAACACTGAAGCTTTCTTT.

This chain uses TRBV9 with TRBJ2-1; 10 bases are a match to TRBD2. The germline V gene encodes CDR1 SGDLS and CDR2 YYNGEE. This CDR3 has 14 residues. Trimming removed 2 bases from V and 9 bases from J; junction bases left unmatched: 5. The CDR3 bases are TGTGCCAGCAGCGTGGAAACTAGCGGGATTGAGCAGTTCTTC. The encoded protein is CASSVETSGIEQFF. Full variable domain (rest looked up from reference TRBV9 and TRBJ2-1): DSGVTQTPKHLITATGQRVTLRCSPRSGDLSVYWYQQSLDQGLQFLIQYYNGEERAKGNILERFSAQQFPDLHSELNLSSLELGDSALYFCASSVETSGIEQFFGPGTRLTVL.

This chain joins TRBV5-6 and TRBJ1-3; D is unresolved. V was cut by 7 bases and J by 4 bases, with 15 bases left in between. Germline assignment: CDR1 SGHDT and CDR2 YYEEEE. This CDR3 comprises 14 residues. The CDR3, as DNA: TGTGCCAGCTCCTGGGTGACGGTCGGAAACACCATATATTTT. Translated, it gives CASSWVTVGNTIYF.

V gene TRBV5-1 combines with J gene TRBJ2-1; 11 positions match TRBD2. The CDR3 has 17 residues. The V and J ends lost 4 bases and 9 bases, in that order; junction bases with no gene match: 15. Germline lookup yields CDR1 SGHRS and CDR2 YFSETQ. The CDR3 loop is CASSIQQLQGTSGEQFF. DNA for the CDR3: TGCGCCAGCAGCATCCAACAACTACAAGGGACTAGCGGTGAGCAGTTCTTC.

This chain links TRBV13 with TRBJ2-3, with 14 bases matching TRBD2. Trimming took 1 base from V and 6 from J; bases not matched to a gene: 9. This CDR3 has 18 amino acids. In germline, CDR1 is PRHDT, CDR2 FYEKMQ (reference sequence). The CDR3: CASSLANPGLAGEDTQYF. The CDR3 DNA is TGTGCCAGCAGCTTAGCCAACCCGGGACTAGCGGGAGAGGATACGCAGTATTTT.

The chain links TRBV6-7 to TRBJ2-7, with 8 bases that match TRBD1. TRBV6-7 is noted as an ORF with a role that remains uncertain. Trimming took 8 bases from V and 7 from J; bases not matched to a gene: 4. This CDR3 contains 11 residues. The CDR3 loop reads CASQGAREQYF. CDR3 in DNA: TGTGCCAGCCAGGGGGCTCGAGAGCAGTACTTC.

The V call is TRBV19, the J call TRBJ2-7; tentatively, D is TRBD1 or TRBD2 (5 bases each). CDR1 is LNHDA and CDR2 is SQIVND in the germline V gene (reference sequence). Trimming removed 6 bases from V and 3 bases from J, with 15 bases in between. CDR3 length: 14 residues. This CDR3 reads CASSGGRAIYEQYF. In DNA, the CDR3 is TGTGCCAGTAGCGGAGGCAGGGCTATCTACGAGCAGTACTTC.

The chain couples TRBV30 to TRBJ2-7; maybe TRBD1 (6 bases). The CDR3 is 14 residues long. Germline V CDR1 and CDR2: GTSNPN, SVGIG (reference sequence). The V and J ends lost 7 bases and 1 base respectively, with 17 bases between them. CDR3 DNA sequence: TGTGCCTCCATGGGTCAGGGGCCATCCTACGAGCAGTACTTC. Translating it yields CASMGQGPSYEQYF.

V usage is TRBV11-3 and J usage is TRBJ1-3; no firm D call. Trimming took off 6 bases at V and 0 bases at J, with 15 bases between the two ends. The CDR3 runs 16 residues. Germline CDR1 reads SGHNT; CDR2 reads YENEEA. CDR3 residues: CASSYGRIASGNTIYF. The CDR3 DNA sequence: TGTGCCAGCAGTTATGGACGGATTGCCTCTGGAAACACCATATATTTT.

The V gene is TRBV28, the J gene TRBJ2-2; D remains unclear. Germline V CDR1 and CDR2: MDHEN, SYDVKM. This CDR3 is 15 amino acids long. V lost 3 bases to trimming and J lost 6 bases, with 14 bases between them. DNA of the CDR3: TGTGCCAGCAGTTTTGGTTCAATCGGCCCCGGGGAGCTGTTTTTT. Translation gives CASSFGSIGPGELFF. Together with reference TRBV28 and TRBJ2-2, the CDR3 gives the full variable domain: DVKVTQSSRYLVKRTGEKVFLECVQDMDHENMFWYRQDPGLGLRLIYFSYDVKMKEKGDIPEGYSVSREKKERFSLILESASTNQTSMYLCASSFGSIGPGELFFGEGSRLTVL.

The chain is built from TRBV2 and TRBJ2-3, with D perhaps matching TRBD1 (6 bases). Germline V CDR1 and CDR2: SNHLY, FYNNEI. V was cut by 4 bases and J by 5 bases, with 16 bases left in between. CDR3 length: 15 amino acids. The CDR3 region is CASSVGQRLGDTQYF. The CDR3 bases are TGTGCCAGCAGTGTAGGACAGCGGTTGGGAGATACGCAGTATTTT.

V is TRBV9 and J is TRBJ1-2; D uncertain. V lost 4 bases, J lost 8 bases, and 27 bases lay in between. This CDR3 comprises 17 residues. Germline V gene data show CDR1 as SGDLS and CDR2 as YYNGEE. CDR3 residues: CASSSAPPGGNERGYTF. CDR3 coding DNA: TGTGCCAGCAGCTCAGCCCCCCCGGGCGGGAATGAAAGGGGCTACACCTTC. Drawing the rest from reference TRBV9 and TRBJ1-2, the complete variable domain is DSGVTQTPKHLITATGQRVTLRCSPRSGDLSVYWYQQSLDQGLQFLIQYYNGEERAKGNILERFSAQQFPDLHSELNLSSLELGDSALYFCASSSAPPGGNERGYTFGSGTRLTVV.

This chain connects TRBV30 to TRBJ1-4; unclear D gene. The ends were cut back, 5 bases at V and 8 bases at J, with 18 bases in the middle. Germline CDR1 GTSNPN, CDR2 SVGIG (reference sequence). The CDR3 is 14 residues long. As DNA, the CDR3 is TGTGCCTGGGGCCGGAGGGATCTTGGAGAAAAACTGTTTTTT. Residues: CAWGRRDLGEKLFF.

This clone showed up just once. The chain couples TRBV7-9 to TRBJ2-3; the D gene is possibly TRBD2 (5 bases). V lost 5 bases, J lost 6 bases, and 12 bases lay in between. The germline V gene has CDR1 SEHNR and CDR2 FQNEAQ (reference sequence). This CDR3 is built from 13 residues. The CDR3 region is CASSPQLVDTQYF. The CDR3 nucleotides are TGTGCCAGCAGCCCACAACTAGTCGATACGCAGTATTTT.

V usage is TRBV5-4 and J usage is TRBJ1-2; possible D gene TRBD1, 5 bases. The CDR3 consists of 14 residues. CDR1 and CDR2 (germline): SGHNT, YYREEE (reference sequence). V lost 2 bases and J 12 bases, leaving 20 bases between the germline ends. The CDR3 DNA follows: TGTGCCAGCAGCTTAGGACAAATATCCGGGGGTCACACCTTC. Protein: CASSLGQISGGHTF.